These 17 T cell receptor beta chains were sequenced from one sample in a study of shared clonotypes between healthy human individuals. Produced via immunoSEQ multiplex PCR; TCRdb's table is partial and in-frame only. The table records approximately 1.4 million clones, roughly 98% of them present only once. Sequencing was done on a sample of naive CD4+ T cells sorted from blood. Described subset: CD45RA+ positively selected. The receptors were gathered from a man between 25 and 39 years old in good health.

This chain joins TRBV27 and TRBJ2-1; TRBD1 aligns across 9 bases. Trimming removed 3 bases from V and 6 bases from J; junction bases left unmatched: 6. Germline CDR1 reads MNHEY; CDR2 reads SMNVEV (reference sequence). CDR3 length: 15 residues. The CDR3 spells CASSFRQGEGNEQFF. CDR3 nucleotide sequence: TGTGCCAGCAGTTTCCGACAGGGGGAAGGCAATGAGCAGTTCTTC.

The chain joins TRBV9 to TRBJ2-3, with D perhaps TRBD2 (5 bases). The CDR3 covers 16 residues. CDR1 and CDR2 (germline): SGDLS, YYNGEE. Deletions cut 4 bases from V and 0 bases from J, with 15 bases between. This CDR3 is CASSPPLASSTDTQYF. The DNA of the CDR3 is TGTGCCAGCAGCCCCCCTTTAGCGAGTAGCACAGATACGCAGTATTTT.

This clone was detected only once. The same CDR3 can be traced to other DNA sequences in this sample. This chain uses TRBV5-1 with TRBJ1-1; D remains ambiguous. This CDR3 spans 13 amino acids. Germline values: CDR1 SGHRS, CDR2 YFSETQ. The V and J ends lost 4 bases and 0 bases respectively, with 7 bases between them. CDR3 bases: TGCGCCAGCAGCCTGAACTTGAACACTGAAGCTTTCTTT. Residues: CASSLNLNTEAFF.

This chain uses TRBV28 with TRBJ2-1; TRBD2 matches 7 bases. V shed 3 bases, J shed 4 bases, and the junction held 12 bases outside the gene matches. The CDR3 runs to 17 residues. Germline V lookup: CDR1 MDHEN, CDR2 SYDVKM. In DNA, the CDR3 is TGTGCCAGCAGTTTGTCGAGGGCGGCTAGCGGTTACAATGAGCAGTTCTTC. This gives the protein CASSLSRAASGYNEQFF. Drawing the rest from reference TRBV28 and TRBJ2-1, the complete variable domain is DVKVTQSSRYLVKRTGEKVFLECVQDMDHENMFWYRQDPGLGLRLIYFSYDVKMKEKGDIPEGYSVSREKKERFSLILESASTNQTSMYLCASSLSRAASGYNEQFFGPGTRLTVL.

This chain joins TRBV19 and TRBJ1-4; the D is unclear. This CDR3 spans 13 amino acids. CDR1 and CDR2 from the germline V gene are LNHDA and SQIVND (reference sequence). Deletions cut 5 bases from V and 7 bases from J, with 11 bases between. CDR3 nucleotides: TGTGCCAGTAGTGGGTTGATGGTTGAAAAACTGTTTTTT. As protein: CASSGLMVEKLFF.

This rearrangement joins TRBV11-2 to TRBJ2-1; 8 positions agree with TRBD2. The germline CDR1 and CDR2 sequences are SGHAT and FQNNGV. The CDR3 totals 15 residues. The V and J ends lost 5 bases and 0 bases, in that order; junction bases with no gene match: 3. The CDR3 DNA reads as TGTGCCAGCAGCCAGGGGACTAGCTCCTACAATGAGCAGTTCTTC. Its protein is CASSQGTSSYNEQFF.

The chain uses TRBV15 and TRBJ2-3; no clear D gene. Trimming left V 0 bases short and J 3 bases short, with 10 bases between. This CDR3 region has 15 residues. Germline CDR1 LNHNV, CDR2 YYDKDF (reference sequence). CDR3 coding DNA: TGTGCCACCAGCAGAGATCCCAAATCAACAGATACGCAGTATTTT. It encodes CATSRDPKSTDTQYF.

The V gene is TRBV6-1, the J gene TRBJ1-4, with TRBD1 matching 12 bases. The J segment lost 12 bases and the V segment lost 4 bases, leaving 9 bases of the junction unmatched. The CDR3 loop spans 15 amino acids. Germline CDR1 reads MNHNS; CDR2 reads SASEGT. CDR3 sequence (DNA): TGTGCCAGCAGTGGGGGACAGGGGGCGATGAGGCAACTGTTTTTT. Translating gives CASSGGQGAMRQLFF.

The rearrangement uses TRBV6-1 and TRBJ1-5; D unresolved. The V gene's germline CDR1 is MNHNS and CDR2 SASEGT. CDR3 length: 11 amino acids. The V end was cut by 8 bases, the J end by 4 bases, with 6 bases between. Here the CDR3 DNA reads TGTGCCAGCGGGGTGAATCAGCCCCAGCATTTT. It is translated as CASGVNQPQHF.

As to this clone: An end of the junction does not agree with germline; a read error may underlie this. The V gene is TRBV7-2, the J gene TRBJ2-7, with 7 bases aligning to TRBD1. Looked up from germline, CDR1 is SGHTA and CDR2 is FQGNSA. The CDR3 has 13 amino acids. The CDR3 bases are TGTGCCAGCAGCTTAGTACAGGGGCTTGGCTACCTTTTC. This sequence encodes CASSLVQGLGYLF.

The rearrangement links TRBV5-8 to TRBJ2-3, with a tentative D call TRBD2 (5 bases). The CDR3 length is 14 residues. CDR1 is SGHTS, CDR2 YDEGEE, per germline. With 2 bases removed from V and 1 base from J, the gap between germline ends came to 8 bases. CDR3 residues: CASSFGVGTDTQYF. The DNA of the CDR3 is TGTGCCAGCAGCTTCGGGGTGGGCACAGATACGCAGTATTTT.

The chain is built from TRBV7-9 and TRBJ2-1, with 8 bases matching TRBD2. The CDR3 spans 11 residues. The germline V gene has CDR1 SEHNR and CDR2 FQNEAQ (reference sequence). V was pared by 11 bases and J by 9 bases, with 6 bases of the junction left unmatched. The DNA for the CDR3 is TGTGCCCTAAGCGGGAGTGGTGAGCAGTTCTTC. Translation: CALSGSGEQFF.

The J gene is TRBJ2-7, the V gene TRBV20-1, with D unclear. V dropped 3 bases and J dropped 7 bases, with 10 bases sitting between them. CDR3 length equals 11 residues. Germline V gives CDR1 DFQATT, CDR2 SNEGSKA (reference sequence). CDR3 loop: CSARTDGEQYF. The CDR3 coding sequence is TGCAGTGCTAGGACGGACGGGGAGCAGTACTTC.

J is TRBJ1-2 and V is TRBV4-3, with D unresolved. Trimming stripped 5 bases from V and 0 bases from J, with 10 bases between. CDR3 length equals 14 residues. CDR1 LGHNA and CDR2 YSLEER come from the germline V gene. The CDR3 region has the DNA TGCGCCAGCAGCGCGGCCAGTACTAACTATGGCTACACCTTC. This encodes CASSAASTNYGYTF.

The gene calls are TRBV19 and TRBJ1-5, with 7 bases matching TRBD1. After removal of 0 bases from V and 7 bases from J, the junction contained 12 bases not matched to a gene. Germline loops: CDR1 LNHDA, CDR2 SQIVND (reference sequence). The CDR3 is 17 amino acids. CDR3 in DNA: TGTGCCAGTAGTATAGATCGGGACAGATATGGTAGACAGCCCCAGCATTTT. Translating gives CASSIDRDRYGRQPQHF. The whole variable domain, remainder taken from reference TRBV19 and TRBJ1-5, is DGGITQSPKYLFRKEGQNVTLSCEQNLNHDAMYWYRQDPGQGLRLIYYSQIVNDFQKGDIAEGYSVSREKKESFPLTVTSAQKNPTAFYLCASSIDRDRYGRQPQHFGDGTRLSIL.

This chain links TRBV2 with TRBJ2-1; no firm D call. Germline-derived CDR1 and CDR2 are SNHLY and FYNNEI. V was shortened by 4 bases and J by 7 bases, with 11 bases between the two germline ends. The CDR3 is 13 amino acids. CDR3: CASSVGRINEQFF. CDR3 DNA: TGTGCCAGCAGTGTCGGCAGGATAAATGAGCAGTTCTTC.

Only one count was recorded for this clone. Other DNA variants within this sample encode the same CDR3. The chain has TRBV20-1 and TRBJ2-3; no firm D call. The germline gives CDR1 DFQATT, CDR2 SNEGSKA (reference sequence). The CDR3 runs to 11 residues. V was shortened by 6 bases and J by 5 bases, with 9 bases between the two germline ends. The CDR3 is CSAWVGDTQYF. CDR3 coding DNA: TGCAGTGCGTGGGTGGGAGATACGCAGTATTTT.